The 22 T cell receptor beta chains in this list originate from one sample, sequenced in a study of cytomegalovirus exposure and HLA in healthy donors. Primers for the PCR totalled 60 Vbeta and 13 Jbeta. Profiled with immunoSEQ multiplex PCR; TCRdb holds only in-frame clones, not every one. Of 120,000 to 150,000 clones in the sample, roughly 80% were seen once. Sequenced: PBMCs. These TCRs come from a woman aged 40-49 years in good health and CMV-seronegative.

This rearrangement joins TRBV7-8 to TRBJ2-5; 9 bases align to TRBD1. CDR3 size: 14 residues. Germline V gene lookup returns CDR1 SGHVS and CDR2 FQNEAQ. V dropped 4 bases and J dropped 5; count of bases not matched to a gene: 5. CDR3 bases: TGTGCCAGCAGCTCCCGACAGGGGGGGGAGACCCAGTACTTC. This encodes CASSSRQGGETQYF. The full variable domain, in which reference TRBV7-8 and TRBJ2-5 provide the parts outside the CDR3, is GAGVSQSPRYKVAKRGQDVALRCDPISGHVSLFWYQQALGQGPEFLTYFQNEAQLDKSGLPSDRFFAERPEGSVSTLKIQRTQQEDSAVYLCASSSRQGGETQYFGPGTRLLVL.

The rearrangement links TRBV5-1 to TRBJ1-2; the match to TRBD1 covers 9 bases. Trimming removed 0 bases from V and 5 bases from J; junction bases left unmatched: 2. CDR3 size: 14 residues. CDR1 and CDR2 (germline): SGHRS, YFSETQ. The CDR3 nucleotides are TGCGCCAGCAGCTTGGAGGGGACAGGGTATGGCTACACCTTC. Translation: CASSLEGTGYGYTF.

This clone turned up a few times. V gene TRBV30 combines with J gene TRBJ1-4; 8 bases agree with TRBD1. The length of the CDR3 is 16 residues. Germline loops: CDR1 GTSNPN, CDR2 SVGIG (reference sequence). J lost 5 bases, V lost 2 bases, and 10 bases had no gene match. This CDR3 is CAWSSGVGQGNEKLFF. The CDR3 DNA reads TGTGCCTGGAGTAGCGGAGTAGGACAGGGAAATGAAAAACTGTTTTTT.

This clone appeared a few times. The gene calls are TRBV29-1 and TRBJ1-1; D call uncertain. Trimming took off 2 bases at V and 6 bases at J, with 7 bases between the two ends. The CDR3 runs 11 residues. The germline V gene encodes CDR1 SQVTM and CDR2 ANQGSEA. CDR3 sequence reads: CSVEYGSEAFF. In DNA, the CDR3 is TGCAGCGTTGAATACGGGTCTGAAGCTTTCTTT.

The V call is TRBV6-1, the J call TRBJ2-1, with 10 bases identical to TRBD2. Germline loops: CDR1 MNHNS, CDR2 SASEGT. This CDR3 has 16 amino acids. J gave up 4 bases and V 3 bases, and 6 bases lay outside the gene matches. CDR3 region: CASSEESGGVYNEQFF. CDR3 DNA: TGTGCCAGCAGTGAGGAGAGCGGGGGGGTATACAATGAGCAGTTCTTC.

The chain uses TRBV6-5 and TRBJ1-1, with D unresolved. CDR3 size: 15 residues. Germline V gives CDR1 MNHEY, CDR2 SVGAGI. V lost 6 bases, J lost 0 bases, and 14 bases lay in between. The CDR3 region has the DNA TGTGCCAGCAGCCCGTTCGGTCGGTTGAACACTGAAGCTTTCTTT. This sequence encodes CASSPFGRLNTEAFF.

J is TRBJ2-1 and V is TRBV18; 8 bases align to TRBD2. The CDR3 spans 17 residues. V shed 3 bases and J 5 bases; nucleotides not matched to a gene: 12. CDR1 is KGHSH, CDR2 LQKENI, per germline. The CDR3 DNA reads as TGTGCCAGCTCACCCAGGGCCGGGGGGGCGTCAAACAATGAGCAGTTCTTC. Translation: CASSPRAGGASNNEQFF.

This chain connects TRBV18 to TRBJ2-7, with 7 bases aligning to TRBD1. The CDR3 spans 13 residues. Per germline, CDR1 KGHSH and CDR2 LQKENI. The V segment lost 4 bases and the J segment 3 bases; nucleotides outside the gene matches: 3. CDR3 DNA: TGTGCCAGCTCACTTAGACAGGGCTACGAGCAGTACTTC. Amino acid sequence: CASSLRQGYEQYF.

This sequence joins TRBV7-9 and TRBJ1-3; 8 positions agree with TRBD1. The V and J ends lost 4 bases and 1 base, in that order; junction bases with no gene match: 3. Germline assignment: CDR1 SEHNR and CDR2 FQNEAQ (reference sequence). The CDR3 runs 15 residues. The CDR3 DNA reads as TGTGCCAGCAGCTCACAGGGGGGATCTGGAAACACCATATATTTT. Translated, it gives CASSSQGGSGNTIYF.

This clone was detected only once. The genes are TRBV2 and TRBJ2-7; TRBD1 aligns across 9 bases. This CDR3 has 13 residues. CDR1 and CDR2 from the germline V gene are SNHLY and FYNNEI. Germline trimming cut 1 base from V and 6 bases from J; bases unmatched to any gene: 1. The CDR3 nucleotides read TGTGCCAGCAGTGAAGTGGGACAGGGCGAGCAGTACTTC. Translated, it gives CASSEVGQGEQYF.

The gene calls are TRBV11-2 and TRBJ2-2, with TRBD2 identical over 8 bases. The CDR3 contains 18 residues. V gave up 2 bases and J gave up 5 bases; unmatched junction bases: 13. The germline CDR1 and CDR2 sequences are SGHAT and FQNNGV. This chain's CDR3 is CASSLPSRSGGATGELFF. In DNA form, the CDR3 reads TGTGCCAGCAGCTTACCTTCTCGGAGCGGGGGTGCTACCGGGGAGCTGTTTTTT.

The CDR3 loop reads CASSLVPGGLYNEQFF. CDR3 coding DNA: TGCGCCAGCAGCTTGGTCCCCGGAGGCCTTTACAATGAGCAGTTCTTC. The chain links TRBV5-1 to TRBJ2-1; a weak D match, TRBD2 (5 bases). Germline CDR1 and CDR2: SGHRS and YFSETQ. V lost 0 bases to trimming and J lost 4 bases, with 14 bases between them. This CDR3 is built from 16 residues.

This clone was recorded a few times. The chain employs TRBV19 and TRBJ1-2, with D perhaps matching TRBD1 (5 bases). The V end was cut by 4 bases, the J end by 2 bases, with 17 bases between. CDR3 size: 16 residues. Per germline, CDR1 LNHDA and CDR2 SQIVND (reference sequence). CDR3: CASSRTRIGGNYGYTF. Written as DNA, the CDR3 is TGTGCCAGTAGTAGGACACGGATTGGAGGGAACTATGGCTACACCTTC.

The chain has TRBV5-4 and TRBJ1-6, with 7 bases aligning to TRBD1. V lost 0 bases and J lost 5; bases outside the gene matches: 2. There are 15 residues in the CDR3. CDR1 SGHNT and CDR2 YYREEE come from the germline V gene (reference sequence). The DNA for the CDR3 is TGTGCCAGCAGCTTGGCCACAGGGGATAATTCACCCCTCCACTTT. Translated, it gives CASSLATGDNSPLHF.

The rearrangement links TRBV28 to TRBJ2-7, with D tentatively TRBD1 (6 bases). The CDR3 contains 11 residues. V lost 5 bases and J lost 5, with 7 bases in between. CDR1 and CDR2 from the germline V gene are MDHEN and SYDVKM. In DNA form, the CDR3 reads TGTGCCAGCAGTACAGGGAACGAGCAGTACTTC. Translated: CASSTGNEQYF.

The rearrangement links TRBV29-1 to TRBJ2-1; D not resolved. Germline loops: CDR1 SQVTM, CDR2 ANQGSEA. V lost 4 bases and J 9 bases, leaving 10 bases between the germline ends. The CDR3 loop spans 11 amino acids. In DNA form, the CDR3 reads TGCAGCGTTGGTGGTTACGGTGAGCAGTTCTTC. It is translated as CSVGGYGEQFF.

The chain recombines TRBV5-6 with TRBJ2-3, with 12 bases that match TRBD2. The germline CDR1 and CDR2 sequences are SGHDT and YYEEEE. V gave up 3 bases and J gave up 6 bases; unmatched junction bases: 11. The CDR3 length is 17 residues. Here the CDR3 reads CASSSLAGGRFADTQYF. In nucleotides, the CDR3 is TGTGCCAGCAGCTCACTAGCGGGGGGCCGGTTCGCGGATACGCAGTATTTT. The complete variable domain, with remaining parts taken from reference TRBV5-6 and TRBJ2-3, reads DAGVTQSPTHLIKTRGQQVTLRCSPKSGHDTVSWYQQALGQGPQFIFQYYEEEERQRGNFPDRFSGHQFPNYSSELNVNALLLGDSALYLCASSSLAGGRFADTQYFGPGTRLTVL.

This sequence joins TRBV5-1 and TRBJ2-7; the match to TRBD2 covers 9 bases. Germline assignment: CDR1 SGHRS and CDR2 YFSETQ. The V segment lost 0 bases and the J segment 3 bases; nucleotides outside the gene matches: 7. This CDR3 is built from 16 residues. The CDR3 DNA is TGCGCCAGCAGCTTGGATGGGACTAGCAATGGCTACGAGCAGTACTTC. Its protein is CASSLDGTSNGYEQYF. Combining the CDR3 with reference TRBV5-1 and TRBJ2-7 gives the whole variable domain KAGVTQTPRYLIKTRGQQVTLSCSPISGHRSVSWYQQTPGQGLQFLFEYFSETQRNKGNFPGRFSGRQFSNSRSEMNVSTLELGDSALYLCASSLDGTSNGYEQYFGPGTRLTVT.

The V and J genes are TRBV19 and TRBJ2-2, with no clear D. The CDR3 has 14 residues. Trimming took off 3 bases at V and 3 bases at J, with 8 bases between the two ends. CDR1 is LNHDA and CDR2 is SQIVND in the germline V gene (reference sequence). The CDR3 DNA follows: TGTGCCAGTAGTATCCGACTGTACACCGGGGAGCTGTTTTTT. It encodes CASSIRLYTGELFF.

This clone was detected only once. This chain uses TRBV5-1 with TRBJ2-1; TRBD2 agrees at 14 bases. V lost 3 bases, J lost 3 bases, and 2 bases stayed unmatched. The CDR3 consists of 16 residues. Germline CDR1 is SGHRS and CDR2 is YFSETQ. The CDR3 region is CASSWGLAGVYNEQFF. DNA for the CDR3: TGCGCCAGCAGCTGGGGACTAGCGGGGGTCTACAATGAGCAGTTCTTC.

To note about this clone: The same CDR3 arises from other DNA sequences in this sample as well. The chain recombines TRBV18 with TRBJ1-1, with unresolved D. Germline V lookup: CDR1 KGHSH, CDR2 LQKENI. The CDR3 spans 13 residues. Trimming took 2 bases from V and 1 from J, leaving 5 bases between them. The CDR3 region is CASSPGRNTEAFF. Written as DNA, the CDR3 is TGTGCCAGCTCACCAGGGAGGAACACTGAAGCTTTCTTT.

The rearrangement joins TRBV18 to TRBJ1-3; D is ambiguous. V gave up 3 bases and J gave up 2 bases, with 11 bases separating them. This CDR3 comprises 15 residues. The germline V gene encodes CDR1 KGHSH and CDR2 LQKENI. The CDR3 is CASSPESGPGNTIYF. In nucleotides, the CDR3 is TGTGCCAGCTCACCTGAGTCAGGTCCTGGAAACACCATATATTTT.